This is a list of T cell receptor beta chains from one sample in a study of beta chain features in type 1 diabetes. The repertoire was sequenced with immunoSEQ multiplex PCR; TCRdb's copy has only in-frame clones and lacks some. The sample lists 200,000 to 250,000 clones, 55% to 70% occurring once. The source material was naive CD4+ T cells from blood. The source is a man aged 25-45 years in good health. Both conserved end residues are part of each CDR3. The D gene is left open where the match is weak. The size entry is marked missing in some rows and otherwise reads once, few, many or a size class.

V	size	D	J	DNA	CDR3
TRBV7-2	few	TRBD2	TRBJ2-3	TGTGCCAGCAGGGATGCGGGAGGCGCAGATACGCAGTATTTT	CASRDAGGADTQYF
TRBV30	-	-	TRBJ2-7	TGTGCCTGGGTCCCAGGGGCAGGGGTCGAGCAGTACTTC	CAWVPGAGVEQYF
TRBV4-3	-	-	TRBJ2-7	TGCGCCAGCAGCCAAGATCCGGGACGCGGTAGCCACGAGCAGTACTTC	CASSQDPGRGSHEQYF
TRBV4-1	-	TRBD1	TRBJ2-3	TGCGCCAGCAGCCAGAACCTCGGGACAGGGGGAAGGGATACGCAGTATTTT	CASSQNLGTGGRDTQYF
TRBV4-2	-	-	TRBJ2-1	TGTGCCAGCAGCCAAGTGGGGAGCTCCTACAATGAGCAGTTCTTC	CASSQVGSSYNEQFF
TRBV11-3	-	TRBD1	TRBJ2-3	TGTGCCAGCAGCTTCGAGGGGGCCGGAACAGATACGCAGTATTTT	CASSFEGAGTDTQYF
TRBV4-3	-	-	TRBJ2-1	TGCGCCAGCAGCCAAGATCTCGGCAATGAGCAGTTCTTC	CASSQDLGNEQFF
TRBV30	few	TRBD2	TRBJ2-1	TGTGCCTGGGATAGCGGGAGCTCCTACAATGAGCAGTTCTTC	CAWDSGSSYNEQFF
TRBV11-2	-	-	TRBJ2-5	TGTGCCAGCAGCTTAGGGGGTGGCGGGCAAGAGACCCAGTACTTC	CASSLGGGGQETQYF
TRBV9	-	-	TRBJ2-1	TGTGCCAGCAGCGTGGGACCGAACAATGAGCAGTTCTTC	CASSVGPNNEQFF
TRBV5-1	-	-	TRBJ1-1	TGCGCCAGCAGCTTGGCGAGTTCCCTGAACACTGAAGCTTTCTTT	CASSLASSLNTEAFF
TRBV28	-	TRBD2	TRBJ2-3	TGTGCCAGCAGTTTTGACAGCGGGAGGGCCGTAGATACGCAGTATTTT	CASSFDSGRAVDTQYF
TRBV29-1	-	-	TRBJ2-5	TGCAGCGTTGATTCCGGGCGCGAGACCCAGTACTTC	CSVDSGRETQYF
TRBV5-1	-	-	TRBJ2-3	TGCGCCAGCAGGCAGACAGCCACAGATACGCAGTATTTT	CASRQTATDTQYF
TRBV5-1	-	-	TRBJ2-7	TGCGCCAGCAGGGTAGGGCCGGGACATGTAGTATACGAGCAGTACTTC	CASRVGPGHVVYEQYF
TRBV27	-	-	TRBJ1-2	TGTGCCAGCAGTTTATCGGACAGTTTAAACTATGGCTACACCTTC	CASSLSDSLNYGYTF
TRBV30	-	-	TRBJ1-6	TGTGCCTGGAGCCAAGTAGGGGATTCACCCCTCCACTTT	CAWSQVGDSPLHF
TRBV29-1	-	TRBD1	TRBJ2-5	TGCAGCGTTGGGACAGGGTCGGGAGAGACCCAGTACTTC	CSVGTGSGETQYF
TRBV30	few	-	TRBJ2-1	TGTGCCCTTAATGAGCAGTTCTTC	CALNEQFF
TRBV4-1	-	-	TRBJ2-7	TGCGCCAGCAGCTATCAAGCTCAGGGCTACGAGCAGTACTTC	CASSYQAQGYEQYF
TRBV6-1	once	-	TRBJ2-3	TGTGCCAGCAGTCGTCAGGGACGCCGGGCAGATACGCAGTATTTT	CASSRQGRRADTQYF
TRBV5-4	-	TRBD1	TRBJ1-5	TGTGCCAGCAGTCAGGGACAGGGTGCCGGTCAGCCCCAGCATTTT	CASSQGQGAGQPQHF
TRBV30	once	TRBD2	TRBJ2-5	TGTGCCTGGAGTGACCCCGGACTAGCGGGAGGGCCTGCCGAGACCCAGTACTTC	CAWSDPGLAGGPAETQYF
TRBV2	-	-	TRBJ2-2	TGTGCCAGTAGAGAGATCACCGGGGAGCTGTTTTTT	CASREITGELFF
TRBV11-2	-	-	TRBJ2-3	TGTGCCAGCAGATCGATCCAGGGTGCAGATACGCAGTATTTT	CASRSIQGADTQYF
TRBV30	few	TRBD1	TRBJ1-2	TGTGCCTGGACCCCCGGGACAGGCATTGGCTACACCTTC	CAWTPGTGIGYTF
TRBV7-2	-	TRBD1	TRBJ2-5	TGTGCCAGCAGCGCTCGGACAGGGGGAGAGACCCAGTACTTC	CASSARTGGETQYF
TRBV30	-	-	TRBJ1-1	TGTGCCTGGAGTGGTCAGGGGAACACTGAAGCTTTCTTT	CAWSGQGNTEAFF
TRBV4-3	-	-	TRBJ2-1	TGCGCCAGCAGCCAAGCCCCCGGGACGCTCAGGGGCAATGAGCAGTTCTTC	CASSQAPGTLRGNEQFF
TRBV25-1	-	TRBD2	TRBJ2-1	TGTGCCAGCAGTGAATTTCGCGGGAGCTCTTACAATGAGCAGTTCTTC	CASSEFRGSSYNEQFF
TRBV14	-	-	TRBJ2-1	TGTGCCAGCAGCCAAGATCACGGAGCGCCTCTCTTC	CASSQDHGAPLF
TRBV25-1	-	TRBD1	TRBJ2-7	TGTGCCAGCAGTGAGTCGGGACAGGGACGGCACGAGCAGTACTTC	CASSESGQGRHEQYF
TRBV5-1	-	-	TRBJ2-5	TGCGCCAGCGGGTCGTATGGTACACAAGAGACCCAGTACTTC	CASGSYGTQETQYF
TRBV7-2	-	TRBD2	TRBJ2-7	TGTGCCAGCAGCTCCAGACTAGCGGGGACCTACGAGCAGTACTTC	CASSSRLAGTYEQYF
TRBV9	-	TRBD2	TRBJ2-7	TGTGCCAGCAGCGTCGGGACTAGCGGGAGCCGCGAGCAGTACTTC	CASSVGTSGSREQYF
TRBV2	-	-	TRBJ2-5	TGTGCCAGCAGTGAAAACCTTCAAGAGACCCAGTACTTC	CASSENLQETQYF
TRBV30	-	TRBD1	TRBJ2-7	TGTGCCTGGAGTGGTCGGGACAGCGGCGAGCAGTACTTC	CAWSGRDSGEQYF
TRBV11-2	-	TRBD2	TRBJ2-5	TGTGCCAGCAGCCCCTTAAGCGGGAGGGAGACCCAGTACTTC	CASSPLSGRETQYF
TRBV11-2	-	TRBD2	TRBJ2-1	TGTGCCAGCAGCTTAGGTCCTAGCGGAACCTACAATGAGCAGTTCTTC	CASSLGPSGTYNEQFF
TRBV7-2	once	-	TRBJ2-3	TGTGCCAGCAGCTTAGGAGGGAACACAGATACGCAGTATTTT	CASSLGGNTDTQYF
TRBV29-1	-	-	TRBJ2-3	TGCAGCGTTGCGGCCGGGACTGCTGGCACAGATACGCAGTATTTT	CSVAAGTAGTDTQYF
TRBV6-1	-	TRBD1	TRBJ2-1	TGTGCCAGCAGTTTTGACAGGGGGCTATACAATGAGCAGTTCTTC	CASSFDRGLYNEQFF
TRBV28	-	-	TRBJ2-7	TGTGCCAGCAGTCTCGGGACCAGAGTCGCTACCGAGCAGTACTTC	CASSLGTRVATEQYF
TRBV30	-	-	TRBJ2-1	TGTGCCTCACAAGTGGGTTTGCCATACAATGAGCAGTTCTTC	CASQVGLPYNEQFF
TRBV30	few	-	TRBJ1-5	TGTGCCTGGAGTGTACAAGGGGGGAATCAGCCCCAGCATTTT	CAWSVQGGNQPQHF
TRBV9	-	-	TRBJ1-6	TGTGCCAGCAGCCCCAAGGACCTTGGACCCGTCCACTTT	CASSPKDLGPVHF
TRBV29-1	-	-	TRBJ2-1	TGCAGCGTTGAAAAGCGGAACTACAATGAGCAGTTCTTC	CSVEKRNYNEQFF
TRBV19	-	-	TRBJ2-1	TGTGCCAGTAGGGAAACCTACAATGAGCAGTTCTTC	CASRETYNEQFF
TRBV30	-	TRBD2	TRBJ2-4	TGTGCCTCTTCATCTAGCGGGAGTATGGGATCAAACATTCAGTACTTC	CASSSSGSMGSNIQYF
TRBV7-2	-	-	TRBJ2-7	TGTGCCAGCAGCTTGGTGAAAGGGGAGCTATACGAGCAGTACTTC	CASSLVKGELYEQYF
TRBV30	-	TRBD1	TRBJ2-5	TGTGCCTGGACAAAGTTCGGGACAGGGTGGGGAGAGACCCAGTACTTC	CAWTKFGTGWGETQYF
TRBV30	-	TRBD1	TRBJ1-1	TGTGCCTGGAGCAGGACAGGGGGACCGGTGAACACTGAAGCTTTCTTT	CAWSRTGGPVNTEAFF
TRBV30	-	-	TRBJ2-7	TGTGCCTGGAGTGTACGTGGTGTGGCGCAGTACTTC	CAWSVRGVAQYF
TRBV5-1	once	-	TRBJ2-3	TGCGCCAGCAGGGACGCCGTGGGGCGGGGGCCTGGCACAGATACGCAGTATTTT	CASRDAVGRGPGTDTQYF